Listed here is a single TCR beta chain. Data came from immunoSEQ multiplex PCR; TCRdb stores just in-frame clones and leaves some out. The table lists 90,000 to 100,000 clones, roughly 91% of them singletons, with 7.5% in the top ten. The germline V gene encodes CDR1 MNHEY and CDR2 SVGAGI. This CDR3 has 13 residues. V gave up 4 bases and J gave up 4 bases, with 8 bases separating them. This record belongs to a study of T cell responses to AZD1222 COVID-19 vaccine. This sequence originates from an adult in good health. J is TRBJ1-5 and V is TRBV6-5; D gene ambiguous. The sequencing here drew on peripheral blood, taken on day 0 of AZD1222 vaccination. The CDR3 protein is CASSSTRNQPQHF. The CDR3 region has the DNA TGTGCCAGCAGTTCAACAAGGAATCAGCCCCAGCATTTT.